The present T cell receptor (beta chain) was sequenced within a study of T-cell reconstitution after alpha-beta-depleted transplantation in children. Study-wide points: After one year, T-cell counts and TCRbeta diversity mostly came from new T cells.

Unique molecular identifiers were built into the TCRbeta library. TCRdb reprocessed the PCR reads with MiXCR, giving one entry per CDR3 protein. The sample lists 480,000 or so distinct CDR3 sequences; over 9.5% were seen once. Germline values: CDR1 LGHDT, CDR2 YNNKEL (reference sequence). Trimming removed 4 bases from V and 4 bases from J; junction bases left unmatched: 18. This CDR3 comprises 19 residues. On this clonotype itself: Its specificity is not known.

The starting material was PBMCs, obtained before TCRalphabeta/CD19-depleted stem cell transplant. The chain recombines TRBV3-1 with TRBJ2-3, with TRBD2 matching 9 bases. The TCR comes from a child aged 2 to 10 with inherited bone marrow failure, due to receive a stem cell transplant. DNA for the CDR3: TGTGCCAGCAGCCGATCGACAGGTTACCGACTAGCGGCAGCAGATACGCAGTATTTT. It is translated as CASSRSTGYRLAAADTQYF.